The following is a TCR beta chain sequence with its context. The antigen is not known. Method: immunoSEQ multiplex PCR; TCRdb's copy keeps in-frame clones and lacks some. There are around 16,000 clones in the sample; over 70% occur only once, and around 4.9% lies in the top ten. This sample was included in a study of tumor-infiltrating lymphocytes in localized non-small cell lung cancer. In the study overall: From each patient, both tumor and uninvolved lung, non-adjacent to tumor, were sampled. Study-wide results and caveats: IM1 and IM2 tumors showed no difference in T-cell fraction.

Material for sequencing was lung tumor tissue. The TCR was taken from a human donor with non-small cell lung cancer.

The DNA of the CDR3 is TGTGCCAGCAGCGTAGGCCAGCAAAACTATGGCTACACCTTC. Its protein is CASSVGQQNYGYTF. V and J are TRBV9 and TRBJ1-2; D unclear. V lost 0 bases and J 2 bases, leaving 8 bases between the germline ends. The CDR3 contains 14 residues. Germline CDR1 is SGDLS and CDR2 is YYNGEE.